This is a list of T cell receptor beta chains from one sample in a study of Graves' ophthalmopathy and Graves' hyperthyroidism. Each CDR3 protein is one row after TCRdb ran MiXCR on the multiplex PCR reads. The data hold about 340,000 distinct CDR3 sequences, with 15% to 20% observed a single time. The sequenced material came from peripheral blood. The receptors here all came from an adult man with Graves' ophthalmopathy. Each CDR3 is given with its conserved first and last residue. D genes are given only for firm matches. Rows give clone size only sometimes, using once, few, many, or a class for an expanded clone.

clone_size,d_call,v_call,j_call,cdr3_aa,cdr3_nt
many,TRBD2,TRBV11-3,TRBJ2-7,CASSFSGLAGVLYEQYF,TGTGCCAGCAGCTTCTCCGGGCTAGCGGGAGTCCTCTACGAGCAGTACTTC
-,TRBD1,TRBV6-1,TRBJ1-1,CASSPGGEPTEAFF,TGTGCCAGCAGCCCAGGGGGCGAGCCGACTGAAGCTTTCTTT
-,-,TRBV25-1,TRBJ1-4,CASSGGDREKLFF,TGTGCCAGCAGTGGGGGGGACCGTGAAAAACTGTTTTTT
many,-,TRBV30,TRBJ2-5,CAWTDRETQYF,TGTGCCTGGACCGACAGGGAGACCCAGTACTTC
many,TRBD1,TRBV20-1,TRBJ2-5,CSAKGARGETQYF,TGCAGTGCTAAGGGGGCTAGAGGAGAGACCCAGTACTTC
many,-,TRBV20-1,TRBJ1-2,CSASDGPGHTF,TGCAGTGCTAGCGACGGCCCCGGGCACACCTTC
many,TRBD1,TRBV6-2/TRBV6-3,TRBJ1-5,CASSGTGGQPQHF,TGTGCCAGCAGCGGGACAGGAGGCCAGCCCCAGCATTTT
few,TRBD1,TRBV11-2,TRBJ1-2,CASSTTGVSYGYGYNF,TGTGCCAGCAGCACCACAGGGGTTTCATATGGCTATGGCTACAACTTC
once,TRBD1,TRBV7-2,TRBJ2-5,CASGQGGGGQTQYF,TGTGCCAGCGGTCAAGGGGGCGGTGGGCAGACCCAGTACTTC
many,TRBD1,TRBV6-5,TRBJ2-7,CASTPGQGGEQYF,TGTGCCAGCACCCCAGGACAGGGAGGCGAGCAGTACTTC
many,-,TRBV5-1,TRBJ2-7,CASSLTGLRVEQYF,TGCGCCAGCAGCTTGACAGGGTTGAGGGTCGAGCAGTACTTC
few,-,TRBV11-2,TRBJ1-2,CASSLEPYGQHTF,TGTGCCAGCAGCTTAGAGCCCTACGGGCAGCACACCTTC
many,TRBD2,TRBV15,TRBJ2-2,CATSLERGTGELFF,TGTGCCACCAGCCTAGAGCGGGGCACCGGGGAGCTGTTTTTT
-,TRBD1,TRBV19,TRBJ1-5,CASSIRQGGNSNQPQHF,TGTGCCAGTAGTATACGACAGGGAGGCAATAGCAATCAGCCCCAGCATTTT
many,-,TRBV5-1,TRBJ2-7,CASSNQGSVHEQYF,TGCGCCAGCAGCAACCAGGGAAGTGTCCACGAGCAGTACTTC
-,-,TRBV6-5,TRBJ1-1,CASSYFREAEAFF,TGTGCCAGCAGTTATTTCAGGGAGGCTGAAGCTTTCTTT
-,TRBD1,TRBV5-1,TRBJ2-7,CASSGQGFHEQYF,TGCGCCAGCAGCGGACAGGGGTTCCACGAGCAGTACTTC
many,-,TRBV20-1,TRBJ1-1,CSATLDSRNTEAFF,TGCAGTGCTACACTGGACAGCCGGAACACTGAAGCTTTCTTT
-,-,TRBV7-9,TRBJ2-7,CASSFPGRRSYEQYF,TGTGCCAGCAGCTTTCCGGGAAGACGGTCCTACGAGCAGTACTTC
once,TRBD1,TRBV6-1,TRBJ2-7,CASAGTGGHEQYF,TGTGCCAGCGCCGGGACAGGGGGCCACGAGCAGTACTTC
many,-,TRBV11-2,TRBJ1-1,CASSLVVHENTEAFF,TGTGCCAGCAGCTTAGTGGTCCATGAGAACACTGAAGCTTTCTTT
many,-,TRBV6-5,TRBJ2-7,CASSYSISEQYF,TGTGCCAGCAGTTACTCGATAAGCGAGCAGTACTTC
many,-,TRBV12-3/TRBV12-4,TRBJ1-5,CASSSTNEGQPQHF,TGTGCCAGCAGTTCCACAAATGAGGGTCAGCCCCAGCATTTT
many,TRBD1,TRBV5-1,TRBJ1-2,CASMTGDNYGYTF,TGCGCCAGCATGACAGGGGATAACTATGGCTACACCTTC
many,TRBD2,TRBV12-3/TRBV12-4,TRBJ2-7,CASSPRPSGSYEQYF,TGTGCCAGCAGCCCGCGACCTAGCGGCTCCTACGAGCAGTACTTC
many,TRBD2,TRBV4-3,TRBJ2-2,CASSPGTSGANTGELFF,TGCGCCAGCAGCCCTGGGACTAGCGGGGCAAACACCGGGGAGCTGTTTTTT
many,-,TRBV27,TRBJ2-7,CASSSERAKTNSYEQYF,TGTGCCAGCAGTTCAGAAAGGGCTAAAACTAACTCCTACGAGCAGTACTTC
many,TRBD2,TRBV6-2/TRBV6-3,TRBJ2-5,CASSKGTSGPQETQYF,TGTGCCAGCAGTAAAGGGACTAGCGGCCCCCAAGAGACCCAGTACTTC
-,TRBD1,TRBV10-3,TRBJ1-1,CAITVQGGTEACF,TGTGCCATCACCGTACAGGGGGGCACTGAAGCTTGCTTT
many,-,TRBV7-9,TRBJ1-6,CASSFTDPTNNSPLHF,TGTGCCAGCAGCTTCACGGACCCCACCAATAATTCACCCCTCCACTTT
many,TRBD1,TRBV14,TRBJ1-6,CASSQAGQGASPLHF,TGTGCCAGCAGCCAGGCCGGGCAGGGGGCTTCACCCCTCCACTTT
-,-,TRBV28,TRBJ2-7,CASSFPRERDEQYF,TGTGCCAGCAGTTTCCCAAGAGAGCGGGACGAGCAGTACTTC
many,-,TRBV30,TRBJ1-2,CAWSVQGGSGYTF,TGTGCCTGGAGTGTACAGGGTGGTAGTGGCTACACCTTC
many,-,TRBV2,TRBJ2-1,CASSDGTTYNEQFF,TGTGCCAGCAGTGATGGGACAACCTACAATGAGCAGTTCTTC
many,-,TRBV12-3/TRBV12-4,TRBJ1-2,CASSDTGFGYTF,TGTGCCAGCAGCGATACAGGGTTTGGCTACACCTTC
-,-,TRBV28,TRBJ1-5,CASTPLASNQPQHF,TGTGCCAGCACCCCTTTAGCTAGCAATCAGCCCCAGCATTTT
once,TRBD1,TRBV20-1,TRBJ2-7,CSADRRQGREQYF,TGCAGTGCAGACCGCCGACAGGGTAGGGAGCAGTACTTC
many,-,TRBV29-1,TRBJ2-7,CSVEEVRGEQYF,TGCAGCGTTGAAGAAGTAAGAGGGGAGCAGTACTTC
-,TRBD2,TRBV20-1,TRBJ2-2,CSAQPGLAGPGELFF,TGCAGTGCCCAACCGGGACTAGCGGGTCCCGGGGAGCTGTTTTTT
many,-,TRBV5-1,TRBJ1-1,CASSWSGGGTEAFF,TGCGCCAGCAGCTGGAGTGGGGGGGGTACTGAAGCTTTCTTT
many,TRBD2,TRBV5-1,TRBJ2-7,CASSVAGTSAYEQYF,TGCGCCAGCAGCGTTGCCGGGACTAGCGCCTACGAGCAGTACTTC
many,-,TRBV19,TRBJ1-1,CASSIAPGMNTEAFF,TGTGCCAGTAGTATAGCACCGGGGATGAACACTGAAGCTTTCTTT
many,-,TRBV2,TRBJ1-6,CASSDFFGSSYNSPLHF,TGTGCCAGCAGTGATTTCTTTGGGAGCTCCTATAATTCACCCCTCCACTTT
many,-,TRBV15,TRBJ1-1,CATSKSPLTMRNTEAFF,TGTGCCACCAGCAAAAGCCCCCTTACCATGAGGAACACTGAAGCTTTCTTT
many,-,TRBV6-1,TRBJ1-2,CASSSPRASGIYGYTF,TGTGCCAGCAGCTCCCCGCGAGCTTCAGGGATCTATGGCTACACCTTC
many,TRBD2,TRBV6-2/TRBV6-3,TRBJ2-1,CASSSATWTSGKSSYNEQFF,TGTGCCAGCAGTTCTGCTACCTGGACTAGCGGGAAGAGCTCCTACAATGAGCAGTTCTTC
many,TRBD1,TRBV6-2/TRBV6-3,TRBJ1-5,CASSRDRGLQPQHF,TGTGCCAGCAGCCGGGACAGGGGTCTTCAGCCCCAGCATTTT
many,-,TRBV6-2/TRBV6-3,TRBJ2-5,CASSLGSRAQETQYF,TGTGCCAGCAGCCTTGGGTCCAGGGCCCAAGAGACCCAGTACTTC
many,-,TRBV28,TRBJ1-1,CASSPSLGAPTEAFF,TGTGCCAGCAGTCCTTCTCTGGGTGCCCCCACTGAAGCTTTCTTT
-,TRBD2,TRBV20-1,TRBJ2-7,CSARDPSAGGPAREQYF,TGCAGTGCTAGAGATCCCTCAGCGGGAGGGCCGGCGCGAGAGCAGTACTTC
many,TRBD1,TRBV6-6,TRBJ1-5,CASRKQGQGRNRYSNQPQHF,TGTGCCAGCAGAAAGCAAGGACAGGGTCGAAACCGTTATAGCAATCAGCCCCAGCATTTT
many,-,TRBV30,TRBJ1-2,CAWSVGNYYGYTF,TGTGCCTGGAGTGTTGGTAACTACTATGGCTACACCTTC